Below, 29 T cell receptor beta chains from the same sample are listed, as sequenced in a study of CD8 T cells in Susac syndrome. An input of about 0.5 to 1 ug of RNA was subjected to reverse transcription using random hexamers. TCRdb reprocessed the immunoSEQ multiplex PCR reads via MiXCR and lists one record per CDR3 protein. The repertoire holds just over 150,000 distinct CDR3 sequences, with 85% to 95% as singletons. Sequencing used CD8+ T cells from PBMCs. These receptors came from a human donor with multiple sclerosis.

The chain recombines TRBV27 with TRBJ2-5; the D is unclear. The CDR3 loop spans 15 amino acids. Germline V gene data show CDR1 as MNHEY and CDR2 as SMNVEV (reference sequence). Trimming shortened V by 5 bases and J by 0 bases, and 13 bases separated the two germline ends. CDR3 nucleotide sequence: TGTGCCAGCAGTAAATACGCCGCGAACCAAGAGACCCAGTACTTC. Translation gives CASSKYAANQETQYF.

J is TRBJ2-5 and V is TRBV9; 10 nucleotides match TRBD1. Trimming took 3 bases from V and 0 from J; bases not matched to a gene: 5. This CDR3 region has 16 residues. Per the germline V gene, CDR1 is SGDLS and CDR2 is YYNGEE. The CDR3: CASSARGQGYQETQYF. Here the CDR3 DNA reads TGTGCCAGCAGCGCTAGGGGACAGGGGTACCAAGAGACCCAGTACTTC. Based on the CDR3 plus reference TRBV9 and TRBJ2-5, the full variable domain is DSGVTQTPKHLITATGQRVTLRCSPRSGDLSVYWYQQSLDQGLQFLIQYYNGEERAKGNILERFSAQQFPDLHSELNLSSLELGDSALYFCASSARGQGYQETQYFGPGTRLLVL.

The V gene is TRBV9, the J gene TRBJ1-2; no clear D. The germline V gene has CDR1 SGDLS and CDR2 YYNGEE. Trimming removed 3 bases at V and 8 bases at J, with 8 bases between. There are 11 residues in the CDR3. The CDR3 spells CASSAVEGYTF. Here the CDR3 DNA reads TGTGCCAGCAGCGCCGTTGAAGGCTACACCTTC. Based on the CDR3 plus reference TRBV9 and TRBJ1-2, the full variable domain is DSGVTQTPKHLITATGQRVTLRCSPRSGDLSVYWYQQSLDQGLQFLIQYYNGEERAKGNILERFSAQQFPDLHSELNLSSLELGDSALYFCASSAVEGYTFGSGTRLTVV.

The V gene is TRBV12-3 or TRBV12-4, the J gene TRBJ1-2, with a possible D match to TRBD1 (5 bases). The V end was cut by 4 bases, the J end by 5 bases, with 11 bases between. The length of the CDR3 is 13 residues. The CDR3: CASSYDSVYGYTF. Written as DNA, the CDR3 is TGTGCCAGCAGTTATGACAGCGTTTATGGCTACACCTTC.

This clonotype has a single count. The chain couples TRBV7-9 to TRBJ2-1, with 14 nucleotides matching TRBD2. This CDR3 comprises 19 residues. V trimming: 3 bases; J trimming: 2 bases; junction bases outside the gene matches: 9. In germline, CDR1 is SEHNR, CDR2 FQNEAQ (reference sequence). The CDR3 DNA reads TGTGCCAGCAGCTTCCCCGGGACTAGCGGGGGCGATCCCTACAATGAGCAGTTCTTC. This sequence encodes CASSFPGTSGGDPYNEQFF.

The chain uses TRBV3-1 and TRBJ2-7; D might be TRBD1 (5 bases). Trimming took off 2 bases at V and 4 bases at J, with 15 bases between the two ends. CDR1 and CDR2 from the germline V gene are LGHDT and YNNKEL (reference sequence). The CDR3 totals 15 residues. CDR3 sequence reads: CASSQTRAMGYEQYF. In DNA form, the CDR3 reads TGTGCCAGCAGCCAAACCAGGGCCATGGGATACGAGCAGTACTTC.

This rearrangement joins TRBV30 to TRBJ2-2; possible D gene TRBD1, 6 bases. V gave up 1 base and J gave up 7 bases, with 13 bases separating them. The germline gives CDR1 GTSNPN, CDR2 SVGIG (reference sequence). This CDR3 has 14 residues. The CDR3 region has the DNA TGTGCCTGGAGTGCCCCACTCAGGGGCGGGGAGCTGTTTTTT. Its translation is CAWSAPLRGGELFF.

This chain uses TRBV19 with TRBJ2-7; TRBD1 agrees at 7 bases. The CDR3 has 13 residues. Germline V gene data show CDR1 as LNHDA and CDR2 as SQIVND (reference sequence). J gave up 4 bases and V 9 bases, and 9 bases lay outside the gene matches. The CDR3 DNA reads as TGTGCCAGCGATCGGGACAGCCCTTACGAGCAGTACTTC. It yields the protein CASDRDSPYEQYF.

This rearrangement joins TRBV20-1 to TRBJ2-2; 7 bases line up with TRBD2. This CDR3 is 16 amino acids long. Germline V gene data show CDR1 as DFQATT and CDR2 as SNEGSKA (reference sequence). The ends lost 0 bases at V and 8 bases at J; junction bases unmatched: 12. CDR3 in amino acids: CSARDPTGTTQGELFF. For the CDR3, the DNA is TGCAGTGCTAGAGACCCTACCGGGACTACGCAGGGGGAGCTGTTTTTT.

CDR3: CASSPGPGERETQYF. DNA for the CDR3: TGTGCCAGCAGCCCGGGCCCAGGGGAACGAGAGACCCAGTACTTC. This chain connects TRBV5-6 to TRBJ2-5, with D tentatively TRBD1 (6 bases). The V end lost 4 bases, the J end lost 4 bases, and 17 bases lay between the germline ends. This CDR3 contains 15 residues. Germline values: CDR1 SGHDT, CDR2 YYEEEE.

The chain uses TRBV30 and TRBJ1-2, with D tentatively TRBD1 (6 bases). CDR1 GTSNPN and CDR2 SVGIG come from the germline V gene (reference sequence). This CDR3 has 15 residues. V was shortened by 4 bases and J by 5 bases, with 20 bases between the two germline ends. DNA of the CDR3: TGTGCCTGGATAGATCGGCAGGGGATTTTTTATGGCTACACCTTC. Translation gives CAWIDRQGIFYGYTF.

V is TRBV24-1 and J is TRBJ2-7; D is undetermined. Trimming shortened V by 3 bases and J by 4 bases, and 12 bases separated the two germline ends. CDR1 and CDR2 (germline): KGHDR, SFDVKD. The CDR3 is made up of 14 amino acids. Here the CDR3 DNA reads TGTGCCACCAGTGATGTAAGCAGGCCTTACGAGCAGTACTTC. Protein product: CATSDVSRPYEQYF.

The chain is built from TRBV13 and TRBJ2-3, with TRBD1 matching 9 bases. The CDR3 extends over 16 amino acids. Per the germline V gene, CDR1 is PRHDT and CDR2 is FYEKMQ (reference sequence). V was clipped by 5 bases and J by 0 bases; unmatched bases: 6. The chain's CDR3 is CASSGTGPSSTDTQYF. DNA for the CDR3: TGTGCCAGCAGCGGGACAGGGCCTTCTAGCACAGATACGCAGTATTTT.

The genes are TRBV9 and TRBJ1-2, with TRBD1 as a possible D gene (5 bases). This CDR3 is built from 13 residues. Germline CDR1 is SGDLS and CDR2 is YYNGEE. Between the trimmed V and J ends, which lost 5 bases and 4 bases, there was a span of 12 bases. As DNA, the CDR3 is TGTGCCAGCAGTCATGGGGGTGCCTATGGCTACACCTTC. Encoded protein: CASSHGGAYGYTF.

V and J are TRBV7-9 and TRBJ1-2; 10 bases agree with TRBD1. The CDR3 spans 15 residues. Per germline, CDR1 SEHNR and CDR2 FQNEAQ (reference sequence). Trimming removed 4 bases from V and 4 bases from J; junction bases left unmatched: 6. The CDR3 sequence: CASSSGQGWIYGYTF. As DNA, the CDR3 is TGTGCCAGCAGCTCGGGACAGGGGTGGATCTATGGCTACACCTTC.

The V gene is TRBV29-1, the J gene TRBJ2-1; 12 bases line up with TRBD2. Trimming took 5 bases from V and 1 from J; bases not matched to a gene: 6. The CDR3 is made up of 16 amino acids. Germline V CDR1 and CDR2: SQVTM, ANQGSEA. The chain's CDR3 is CSVSLAGGRSYNEQFF. CDR3 coding DNA: TGCAGCGTTTCCCTAGCGGGGGGGAGATCCTACAATGAGCAGTTCTTC.

The chain employs TRBV29-1 and TRBJ1-2, with 7 bases lining up with TRBD1. This CDR3 comprises 13 residues. Germline assignment: CDR1 SQVTM and CDR2 ANQGSEA. V lost 0 bases and J lost 5; bases outside the gene matches: 3. The CDR3 nucleotides read TGCAGCGTTGAAGATGGGACAGCGTATGGCTACACCTTC. It encodes CSVEDGTAYGYTF.

The genes are TRBV7-8 and TRBJ2-1; 8 positions match TRBD1. Germline V gene sequence: CDR1 SGHVS, CDR2 FQNEAQ. CDR3 length: 15 residues. The ends lost 4 bases at V and 8 bases at J; junction bases unmatched: 10. CDR3 DNA: TGTGCCAGCAGCTATCCGGGACAGGCGACCGATGAGCAGTTCTTC. Translation gives CASSYPGQATDEQFF.

The V and J genes are TRBV30 and TRBJ1-6; D is unresolved. The CDR3 runs to 15 residues. Trimming pared 3 bases from V and 9 bases from J, leaving 18 bases between. Germline V gene lookup returns CDR1 GTSNPN and CDR2 SVGIG (reference sequence). This chain's CDR3 is CAWRDGRIARSPLHF. The CDR3 DNA reads as TGTGCCTGGAGGGACGGGAGGATTGCACGTTCACCCCTCCACTTT.

V gene TRBV28 combines with J gene TRBJ2-7, with unresolved D. The germline V and J ends were trimmed by 5 bases and 0 bases, with 8 bases remaining between them. This CDR3 contains 13 residues. CDR1 is MDHEN and CDR2 is SYDVKM in the germline V gene. The CDR3 DNA reads as TGTGCCAGCAGTCCCTCCTTCTCCTACGAGCAGTACTTC. Translated: CASSPSFSYEQYF.

The chain uses TRBV9 and TRBJ1-3; D uncertain. V lost 0 bases, J lost 4 bases, and 2 bases lay in between. The CDR3 runs to 12 residues. Germline CDR1 and CDR2: SGDLS and YYNGEE. The CDR3 reads CASSVDGNTIYF. The CDR3 DNA is TGTGCCAGCAGCGTAGACGGAAACACCATATATTTT.

The J gene is TRBJ1-5, the V gene TRBV19; D remains ambiguous. V was pared by 6 bases and J by 2 bases, with 17 bases between. CDR3 length equals 16 residues. CDR1 and CDR2 (germline): LNHDA, SQIVND (reference sequence). The CDR3, as DNA: TGTGCCAGTAGAGTGGACTACGCAAGCCGCAATCAGCCCCAGCATTTT. As protein: CASRVDYASRNQPQHF.

This chain links TRBV12-3 or TRBV12-4 with TRBJ2-7; the D gene could be TRBD1 or TRBD2 (5 bases each). Trimming left V 6 bases short and J 4 bases short, with 16 bases between. The CDR3 totals 14 residues. DNA for the CDR3: TGTGCCAGCAGCCTCCGGGACGGCATATACGAGCAGTACTTC. It translates to CASSLRDGIYEQYF.

This clonotype was seen once. Written as DNA, the CDR3 is TGTGCCAGCACCTGGGGGGGTCGCACAGATACGCAGTATTTT. It is translated as CASTWGGRTDTQYF. This sequence joins TRBV12-3 or TRBV12-4 and TRBJ2-3, with 7 bases fitting TRBD2. The CDR3 totals 14 residues. V dropped 7 bases and J dropped 1; count of bases not matched to a gene: 5.

A word on this clonotype: One end of the junction is discordant with germline, which a read error may explain. The rearrangement joins TRBV12-3 or TRBV12-4 to TRBJ1-5, with 8 bases lining up with TRBD1. This CDR3 is built from 13 residues. CDR3 amino acids: CATSPGGRQPQHF. In DNA, the CDR3 is TGTGCCACCAGTCCAGGGGGCAGGCAGCCCCAGCATTTT.

The chain combines TRBV19 with TRBJ2-3; no reliable D call. The CDR3 totals 16 residues. The V gene lost 6 bases and the J gene lost 2 bases, with 18 bases spanning the gap. CDR1 is LNHDA and CDR2 is SQIVND in the germline V gene (reference sequence). CDR3 in amino acids: CASRQDLLSATDTQYF. CDR3 nucleotides: TGTGCCAGTAGGCAAGATCTACTTTCCGCCACAGATACGCAGTATTTT.

This rearrangement joins TRBV7-8 to TRBJ1-1; D gene unclear. The CDR3 is 12 amino acids. The ends were cut back, 1 base at V and 3 bases at J, with 3 bases in the middle. Looked up from germline, CDR1 is SGHVS and CDR2 is FQNEAQ. The CDR3 spells CASSLDYTEAFF. CDR3 in DNA: TGTGCCAGCAGCTTAGATTACACTGAAGCTTTCTTT. Filled out from reference TRBV7-8 and TRBJ1-1, the complete variable domain reads GAGVSQSPRYKVAKRGQDVALRCDPISGHVSLFWYQQALGQGPEFLTYFQNEAQLDKSGLPSDRFFAERPEGSVSTLKIQRTQQEDSAVYLCASSLDYTEAFFGQGTRLTVV.

This chain uses TRBV12-3 or TRBV12-4 with TRBJ2-2; D is undetermined. The CDR3 sequence is 12 residues long. With 8 bases removed from V and 4 bases from J, the gap between germline ends came to 8 bases. CDR3 loop: CASGLGTGELFF. The CDR3 DNA reads TGTGCCAGCGGGCTTGGCACCGGGGAGCTGTTTTTT.

V and J are TRBV29-1 and TRBJ2-7, with 8 bases lining up with TRBD1. Per germline, CDR1 SQVTM and CDR2 ANQGSEA. The V segment lost 4 bases and the J segment 2 bases; nucleotides outside the gene matches: 10. CDR3 length: 15 amino acids. The DNA for the CDR3 is TGCAGCGTTGCCACGGGACAGGACAAGACCTACGAGCAGTACTTC. Protein: CSVATGQDKTYEQYF.